What follows describes a single TCR beta chain. This sample is part of a study of PD-1 blockade in classical Hodgkin lymphoma. V was trimmed by 3 bases and J by 0 bases, leaving 5 bases between them. The germline V gene encodes CDR1 SGDLS and CDR2 YYNGEE. This CDR3 contains 13 residues. Time point indicated: cycle 4 day 1 (C4D1), after more than five weeks of nivolumab. Following autologous stem cell transplantation, relapse occurred in every patient, and exposure to brentuximab vedotin varied. Patients showed best responses of complete response, partial response or progressive disease. Sequencing was performed with immunoSEQ multiplex PCR; in TCRdb, only in-frame clones are kept and a portion is missing. The sample lists around 30,000 clones; just under 80% were seen once.

The V and J genes are TRBV9 and TRBJ2-3; D is unclear. This TCR came from a human donor with classical Hodgkin lymphoma. Sequenced material: peripheral blood mononuclear cells (PBMCs), taken before the fourth cycle of nivolumab. CDR3 sequence: CASSGSSTDTQYF. The CDR3 DNA sequence: TGTGCCAGCAGCGGATCTAGCACAGATACGCAGTATTTT.